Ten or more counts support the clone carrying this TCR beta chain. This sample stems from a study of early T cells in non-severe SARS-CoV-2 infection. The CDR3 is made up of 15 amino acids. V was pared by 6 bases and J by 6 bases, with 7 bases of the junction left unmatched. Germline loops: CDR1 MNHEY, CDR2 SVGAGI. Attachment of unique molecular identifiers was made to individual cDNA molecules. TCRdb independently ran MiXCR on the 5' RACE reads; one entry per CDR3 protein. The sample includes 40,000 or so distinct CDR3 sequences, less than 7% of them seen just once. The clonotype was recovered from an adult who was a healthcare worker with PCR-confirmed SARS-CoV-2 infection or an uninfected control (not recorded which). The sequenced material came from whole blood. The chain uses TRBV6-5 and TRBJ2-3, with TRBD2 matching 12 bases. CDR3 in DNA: TGTGCCAGCAGAATCGGACTAGCGGGGACGGATACGCAGTATTTT. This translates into CASRIGLAGTDTQYF.